Below are 14 T cell receptor beta chains sequenced from a single sample in a study of blood T cell repertoires in COVID-19. Libraries were prepared by immunoSEQ multiplex PCR; TCRdb keeps only in-frame clonotypes and omits some of them. The repertoire includes about 74,000 clones, 88% of them detected once, and 1.9% sits in the top ten. The sample was peripheral blood. The receptors were sampled from a woman aged 80 or older with active or convalescent COVID-19.

In nucleotides, the CDR3 is TGTGCCAGTAGTATAATTGCCGGAGAGCTTTACGAGCAGTACTTC. It codes for CASSIIAGELYEQYF. V and J are TRBV19 and TRBJ2-7; D gene unclear. The germline CDR1 and CDR2 sequences are LNHDA and SQIVND (reference sequence). The CDR3 covers 15 residues. The germline V and J ends were trimmed by 2 bases and 4 bases, with 15 bases remaining between them.

This chain connects TRBV12-5 to TRBJ2-7, with TRBD1 matching over 7 bases. The V gene end was trimmed by 1 base and the J gene end by 0 bases; junction bases not matched to a gene: 12. In germline, CDR1 is LGHNT, CDR2 FRNRAP. The CDR3 has 18 residues. The CDR3 DNA sequence: TGTGCTAGTGGTTTGGGTCGAAGAGGGGGCATTCCCTCCTACGAGCAGTACTTC. Residues: CASGLGRRGGIPSYEQYF.

The chain employs TRBV3-1 (or the pseudogene TRBV3-2) and TRBJ2-5; tentative D call: TRBD2 (6 bases). Trimming shortened V by 1 base and J by 5 bases, and 11 bases separated the two germline ends. The V gene's germline CDR1 is LGHDT and CDR2 YNNKEL (reference sequence). This CDR3 is built from 14 residues. CDR3 region: CASSQGHGGETQYF. The DNA for the CDR3 is TGTGCCAGCAGCCAAGGCCACGGAGGGGAGACCCAGTACTTC.

The chain uses TRBV19 and TRBJ1-1, with D perhaps matching TRBD1 (5 bases). Trimming took off 3 bases at V and 4 bases at J, with 12 bases between the two ends. Germline V gene sequence: CDR1 LNHDA, CDR2 SQIVND (reference sequence). The CDR3 runs 14 residues. The CDR3 sequence is CASSIRGGGTEAFF. Written as DNA, the CDR3 is TGTGCCAGTAGTATCCGGGGCGGGGGCACTGAAGCTTTCTTT.

The chain has TRBV9 and TRBJ2-3, with 9 positions matching TRBD2. The trim removed 3 bases at V and 3 bases at J, leaving 20 bases unmatched. The CDR3 runs to 20 residues. Germline values: CDR1 SGDLS, CDR2 YYNGEE. The CDR3 region is CASSDSLAGFVPGLTDTQYF. For the CDR3, the DNA is TGTGCCAGCAGCGACTCACTAGCGGGTTTCGTTCCTGGGTTGACAGATACGCAGTATTTT.

This clone appeared a few times. The genes are TRBV5-4 and TRBJ2-2; D may be TRBD1 (6 bases). Trimming left V 1 base short and J 0 bases short, with 7 bases between. The CDR3 loop spans 15 amino acids. The germline V gene encodes CDR1 SGHNT and CDR2 YYREEE (reference sequence). CDR3 nucleotides: TGTGCCAGCAGCTTGAACAGGGCGAACACCGGGGAGCTGTTTTTT. This translates into CASSLNRANTGELFF. The full variable domain, its missing parts supplied by reference TRBV5-4 and TRBJ2-2, is ETGVTQSPTHLIKTRGQQVTLRCSSQSGHNTVSWYQQALGQGPQFIFQYYREEENGRGNFPPRFSGLQFPNYSSELNVNALELDDSALYLCASSLNRANTGELFFGEGSRLTVL.

The chain has TRBV7-2 and TRBJ2-1; D perhaps matches TRBD2 (6 bases). This CDR3 has 16 residues. V lost 5 bases and J 1 base, leaving 15 bases between the germline ends. Looked up from germline, CDR1 is SGHTA and CDR2 is FQGNSA. CDR3 sequence: CASSLGGTESYNEQFF. CDR3 in DNA: TGTGCCAGCAGCCTAGGTGGGACTGAATCCTACAATGAGCAGTTCTTC.

This sequence joins TRBV11-3 and TRBJ2-7, with D perhaps matching TRBD2 (7 bases). Germline V gene lookup returns CDR1 SGHNT and CDR2 YENEEA. The V end lost 5 bases, the J end lost 0 bases, and 14 bases lay between the germline ends. The CDR3 runs 15 residues. CDR3 protein: CASSRGGDNSYEQYF. CDR3 DNA sequence: TGTGCCAGCAGCCGAGGGGGGGACAACTCCTACGAGCAGTACTTC.

The CDR3 coding sequence is TGTGCCAGTAGTAGCCTAGCCGGGGAGCTGTTTTTT. As protein: CASSSLAGELFF. The chain employs TRBV19 and TRBJ2-2; no definite D call. The ends were cut back, 4 bases at V and 6 bases at J, with 6 bases in the middle. The germline CDR1 and CDR2 sequences are LNHDA and SQIVND (reference sequence). The CDR3 is 12 residues long.

The V gene is TRBV4-3, the J gene TRBJ1-6, with unresolved D. The V gene lost 1 base and the J gene lost 10 bases, with 11 bases spanning the gap. Looked up from germline, CDR1 is LGHNA and CDR2 is YSLEER. CDR3 size: 14 residues. Here the CDR3 reads CASSQGGGPSPLHF. The CDR3 DNA follows: TGCGCCAGCAGCCAAGGGGGAGGGCCCTCACCCCTCCACTTT.

This sequence joins TRBV12-3 or TRBV12-4 and TRBJ2-5, with D perhaps matching TRBD2 (5 bases). The CDR3 spans 13 residues. V was shortened by 5 bases and J by 4 bases, with 11 bases between the two germline ends. Written as DNA, the CDR3 is TGTGCCAGCAGTCGGGGAGTGGGAGAGACCCAGTACTTC. Translation gives CASSRGVGETQYF.

The chain employs TRBV27 and TRBJ1-2, with 7 positions matching TRBD1. The germline V gene has CDR1 MNHEY and CDR2 SMNVEV (reference sequence). The J segment lost 8 bases and the V segment lost 6 bases, leaving 12 bases of the junction unmatched. The length of the CDR3 is 14 residues. In DNA form, the CDR3 reads TGTGCCAGCAGCCCACGACAGGGCCTAACGGGCTACACCTTC. Protein: CASSPRQGLTGYTF.

V and J are TRBV5-4 and TRBJ2-2; 14 positions match TRBD2. CDR1 and CDR2 (germline): SGHNT, YYREEE (reference sequence). The CDR3 loop spans 17 amino acids. V gave up 0 bases and J gave up 7 bases; unmatched junction bases: 5. CDR3 loop: CASSLGLAGGPDGELFF. The CDR3 region has the DNA TGTGCCAGCAGCTTGGGACTAGCGGGAGGGCCCGACGGGGAGCTGTTTTTT.

This chain links TRBV12-5 with TRBJ1-5, with D perhaps TRBD1 (5 bases). Germline V gene lookup returns CDR1 LGHNT and CDR2 FRNRAP. The V and J ends lost 2 bases and 4 bases respectively, with 12 bases between them. The CDR3 has 15 amino acids. This CDR3 reads CASGLLGLVNQPQHF. The CDR3 bases are TGTGCTAGTGGTTTGTTGGGGCTGGTGAATCAGCCCCAGCATTTT.